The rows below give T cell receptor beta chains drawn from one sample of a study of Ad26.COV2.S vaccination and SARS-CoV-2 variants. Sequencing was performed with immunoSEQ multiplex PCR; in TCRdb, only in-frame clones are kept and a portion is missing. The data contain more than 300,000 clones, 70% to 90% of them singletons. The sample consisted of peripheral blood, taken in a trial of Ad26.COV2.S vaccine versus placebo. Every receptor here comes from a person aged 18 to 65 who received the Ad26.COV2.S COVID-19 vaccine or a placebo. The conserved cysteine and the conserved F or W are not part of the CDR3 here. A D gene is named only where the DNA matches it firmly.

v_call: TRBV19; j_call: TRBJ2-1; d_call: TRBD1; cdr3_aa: ASSIDLRDSITNEQF
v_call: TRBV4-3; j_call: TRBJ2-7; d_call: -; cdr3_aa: ASSQDTSYEQY
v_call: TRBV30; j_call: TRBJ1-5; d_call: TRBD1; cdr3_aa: AWTGAGGKNQPQH
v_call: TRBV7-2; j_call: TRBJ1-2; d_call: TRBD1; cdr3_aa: ASSLRQGPYGYT
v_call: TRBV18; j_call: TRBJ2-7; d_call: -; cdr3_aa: ASSPGVTYEQY
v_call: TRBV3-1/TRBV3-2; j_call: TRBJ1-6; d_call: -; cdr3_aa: ASSQDNSPLH
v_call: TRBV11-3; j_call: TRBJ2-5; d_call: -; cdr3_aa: ASSSSYRGNGETQY
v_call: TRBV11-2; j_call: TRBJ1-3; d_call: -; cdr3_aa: ASRVPFGNTIY
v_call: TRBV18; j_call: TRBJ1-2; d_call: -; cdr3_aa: ASSPLRTETNYGYT
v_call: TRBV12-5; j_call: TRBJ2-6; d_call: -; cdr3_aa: ASGLDRYLSGANVLT
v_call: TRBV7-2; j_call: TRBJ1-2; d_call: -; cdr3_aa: ASSFEGGRYGYT
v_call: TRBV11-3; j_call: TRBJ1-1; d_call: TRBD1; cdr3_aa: ASRGQGQTEAF
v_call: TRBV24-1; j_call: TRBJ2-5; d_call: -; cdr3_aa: ATSDLTRAGLLVLQETQY
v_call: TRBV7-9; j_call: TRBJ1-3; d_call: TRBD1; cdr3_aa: ASRPWTGGSGNTIY
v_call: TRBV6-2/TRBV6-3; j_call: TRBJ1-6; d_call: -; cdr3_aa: ASSPNRNRNSPLH
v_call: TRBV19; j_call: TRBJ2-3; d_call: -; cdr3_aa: ASSIRAGTADTQY
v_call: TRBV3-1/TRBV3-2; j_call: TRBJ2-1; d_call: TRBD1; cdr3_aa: ASSLGTGSYNEQF
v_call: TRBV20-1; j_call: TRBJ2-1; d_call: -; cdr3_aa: SAGGLDSGRHYNEQF
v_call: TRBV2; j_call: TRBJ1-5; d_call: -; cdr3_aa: ASRPTGESNQPQH
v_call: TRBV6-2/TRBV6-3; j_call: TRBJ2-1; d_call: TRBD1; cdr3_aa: ASSLSGQGRVEQF
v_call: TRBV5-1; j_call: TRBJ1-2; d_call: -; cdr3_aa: ASSPTPPQGAGIYGYT
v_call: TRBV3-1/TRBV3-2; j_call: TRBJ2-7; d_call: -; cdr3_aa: ASSQKTEQY
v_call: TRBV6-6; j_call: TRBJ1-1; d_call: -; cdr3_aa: ASSIRQAEAF
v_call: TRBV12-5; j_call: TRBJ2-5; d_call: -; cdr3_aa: ASGGTGRGETQY
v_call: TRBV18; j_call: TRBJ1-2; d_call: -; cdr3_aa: ASSPLSGPNYGYT
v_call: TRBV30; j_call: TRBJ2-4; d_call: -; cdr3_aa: AWSNNRGNIQY
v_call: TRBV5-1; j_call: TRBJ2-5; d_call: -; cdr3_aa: ASSPDGTRGTQY
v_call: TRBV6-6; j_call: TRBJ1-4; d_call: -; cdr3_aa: ASSMTGSNEKLF
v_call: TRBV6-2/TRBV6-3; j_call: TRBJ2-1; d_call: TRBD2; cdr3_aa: ASSYSRGGNNEQF
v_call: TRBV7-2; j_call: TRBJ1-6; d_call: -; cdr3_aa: ASSFLGDSPLH
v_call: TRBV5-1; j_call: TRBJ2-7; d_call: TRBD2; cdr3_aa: ASSNLAGVYEQY
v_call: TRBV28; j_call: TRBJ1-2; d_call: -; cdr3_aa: ASSLRALNYGYT
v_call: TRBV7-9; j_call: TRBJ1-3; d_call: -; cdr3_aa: ASSLGKEGLSSGNTIY
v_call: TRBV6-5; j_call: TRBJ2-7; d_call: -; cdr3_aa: ASSPFTGINEQY
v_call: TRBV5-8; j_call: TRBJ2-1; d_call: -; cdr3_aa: ASSPTTSYNEQF
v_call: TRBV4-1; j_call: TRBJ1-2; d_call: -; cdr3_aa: ASSQGTGDGYT
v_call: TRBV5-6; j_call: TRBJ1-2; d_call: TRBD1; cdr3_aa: ASSTGERTNYGYT
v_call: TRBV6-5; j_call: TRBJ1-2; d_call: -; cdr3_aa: ASSYNWDSNYGYT
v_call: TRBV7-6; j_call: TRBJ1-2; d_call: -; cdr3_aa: ASSPRGLGEDYGYT
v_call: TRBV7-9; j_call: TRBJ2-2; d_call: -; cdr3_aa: ASSLVFGRAGELF
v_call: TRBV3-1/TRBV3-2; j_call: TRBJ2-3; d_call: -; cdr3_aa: ASSQGRGRQADTQY
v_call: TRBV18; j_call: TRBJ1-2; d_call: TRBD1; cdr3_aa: ASSPEGALGYT
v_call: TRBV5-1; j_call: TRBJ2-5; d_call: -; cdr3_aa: ASSWGTDHRETQY
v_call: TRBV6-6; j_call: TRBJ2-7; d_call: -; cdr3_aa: ASRVTGSSYEQY
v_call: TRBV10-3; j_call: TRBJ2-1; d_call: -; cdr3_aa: AISARDNEQF
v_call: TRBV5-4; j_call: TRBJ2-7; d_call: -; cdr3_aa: ASSSGHPTSYEQY
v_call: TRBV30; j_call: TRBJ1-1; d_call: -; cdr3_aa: AWSISLKNTEAF
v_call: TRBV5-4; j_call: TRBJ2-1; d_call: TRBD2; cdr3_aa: ASSGDSGGAYNEQF
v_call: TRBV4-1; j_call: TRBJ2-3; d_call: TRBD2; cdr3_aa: ASSQDEGRGTDTQY
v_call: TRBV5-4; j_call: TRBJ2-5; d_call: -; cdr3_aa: ASSLAGIQETQY
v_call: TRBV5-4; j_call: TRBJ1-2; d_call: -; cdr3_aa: ASSENRDVEYT
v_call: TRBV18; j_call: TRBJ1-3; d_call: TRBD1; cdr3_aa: ASSPSGQGHRNTIY
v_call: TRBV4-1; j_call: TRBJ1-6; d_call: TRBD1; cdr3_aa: ASSQLTGIESPLH
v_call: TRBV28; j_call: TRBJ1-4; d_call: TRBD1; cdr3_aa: ASTVISGQGGEKLF
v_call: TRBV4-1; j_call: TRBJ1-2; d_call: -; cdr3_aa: ASSQGIYGYT
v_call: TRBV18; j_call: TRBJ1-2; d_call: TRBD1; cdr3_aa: ASSQGTGRGYT
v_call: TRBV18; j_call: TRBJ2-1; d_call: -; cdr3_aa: ASSPNAVSYNEQF
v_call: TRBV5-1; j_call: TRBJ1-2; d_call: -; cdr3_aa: ASSWGFAPPGYT